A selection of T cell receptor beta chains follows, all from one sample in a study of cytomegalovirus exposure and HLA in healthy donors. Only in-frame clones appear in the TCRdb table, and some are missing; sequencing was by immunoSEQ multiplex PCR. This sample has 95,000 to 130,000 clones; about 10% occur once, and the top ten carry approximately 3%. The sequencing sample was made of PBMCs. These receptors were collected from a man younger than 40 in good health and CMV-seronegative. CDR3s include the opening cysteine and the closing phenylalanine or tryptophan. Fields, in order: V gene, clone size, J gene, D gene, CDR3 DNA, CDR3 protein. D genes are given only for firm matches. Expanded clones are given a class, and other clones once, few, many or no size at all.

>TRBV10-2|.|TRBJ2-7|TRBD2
TGCGCCAGCAGGAGGACTAGCGGGAGCTCCTACGAGCAGTACTTC
CASRRTSGSSYEQYF
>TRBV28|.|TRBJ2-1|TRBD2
TGTGCCAGCAGTCCGGGGACTAGCGGGAGTCGGAATGAGCAGTTCTTC
CASSPGTSGSRNEQFF
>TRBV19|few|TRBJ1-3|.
TGTGCCAGTAGTATTTATGGGAGCGGAGGGGTCTCTGGAAACACCATATATTTT
CASSIYGSGGVSGNTIYF
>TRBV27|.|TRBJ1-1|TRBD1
TGTGCCTCCGCAGGACAGGGGGGCACTGAAGCTTTCTTT
CASAGQGGTEAFF
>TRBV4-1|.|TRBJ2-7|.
TGCGCCAGCAGCCATCCGGGTCCCAGCTCCTACGAGCAGTACTTC
CASSHPGPSSYEQYF
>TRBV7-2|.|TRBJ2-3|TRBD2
TGTGCCAGCAGCTTAATGGGGCGGGGGGCCTCCGACAGACAGTATTTT
CASSLMGRGASDRQYF
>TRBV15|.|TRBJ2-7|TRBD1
TGTGCCACCAGCAGAGTTAGGGGGGACAGGCGAACTGCATACGAGCAGTACTTC
CATSRVRGDRRTAYEQYF
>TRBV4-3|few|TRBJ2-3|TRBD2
TGCGCCAGCAGCCAGGGCGGGGGGGCAGATACGCAGTATTTT
CASSQGGGADTQYF
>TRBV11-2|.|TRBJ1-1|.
TGTGCCAGCTCCTTAATGGCGGTAACTGAAGCTTTCTTT
CASSLMAVTEAFF
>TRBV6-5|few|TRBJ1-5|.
TGTGCCAGCAGCCGGATGACGGGTAGCAATCAGCCCCAGCATTTT
CASSRMTGSNQPQHF
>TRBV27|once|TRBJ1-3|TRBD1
TGTGCCAGCAGGTACAGGGGCGGAAACACCATATATTTT
CASRYRGGNTIYF
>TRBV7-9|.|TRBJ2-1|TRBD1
TGTGCCAGCAGCTTTAGCGGGACAGGGGCCAATGAGCAGTTCTTC
CASSFSGTGANEQFF
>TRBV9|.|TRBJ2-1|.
TGTGCCAGCAGCGTAGCCGGGAGTCTTAAGGATGAGCAGTTCTTC
CASSVAGSLKDEQFF
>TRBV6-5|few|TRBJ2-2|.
TGTGCCAGCAGTTACTCGGAGCGGAGGAACACCGGGGAGCTGTTTTTT
CASSYSERRNTGELFF
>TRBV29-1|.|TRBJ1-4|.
TGCAGCGTTGAACGGTCTGCGAAAACCTGGTTT
CSVERSAKTWF
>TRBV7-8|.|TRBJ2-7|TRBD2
TGTGCCAGCAGTCGGGAGGCTAGCGGCTACGAGCAGTACTTC
CASSREASGYEQYF
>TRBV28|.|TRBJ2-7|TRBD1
TGTGCCAGCAGGGCCGGGACAGGGGGAGAGCAGTACTTC
CASRAGTGGEQYF
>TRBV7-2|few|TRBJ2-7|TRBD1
TGTGCCAGCAGCGGACAGGGGGCATCTGACGAGCAGTACTTC
CASSGQGASDEQYF
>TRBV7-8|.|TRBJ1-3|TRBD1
TGTGCCAGCAGCTTAGGGACAGGGGAACTACCTGGAAACACCATATATTTT
CASSLGTGELPGNTIYF
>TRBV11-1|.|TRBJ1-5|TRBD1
TGTGCCAGCAGCCCAGGGGGGCCCAATCAGCCCCAGCATTTT
CASSPGGPNQPQHF
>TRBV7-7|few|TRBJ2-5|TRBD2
TGTGCTAGCAGCTCAGTCACGGGGGGGCAAGAGACCCAGTACTTC
CASSSVTGGQETQYF
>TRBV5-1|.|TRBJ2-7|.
TGCGCCAGCAGCTCCAGGTACGAGCAGTACTTC
CASSSRYEQYF
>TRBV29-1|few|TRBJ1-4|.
TGCAGCGCCGCTAGCAGGACAGCCAATAATGAAAAACTGTTTTTT
CSAASRTANNEKLFF
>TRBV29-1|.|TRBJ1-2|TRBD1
TGCAGCGTTGATCTTCAGGGGGCTGGCTACACCTTC
CSVDLQGAGYTF
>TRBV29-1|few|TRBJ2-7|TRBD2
TGCAGCGTTGAAGATCCTAGCGGGAGGACCTACGAGCAGTACTTC
CSVEDPSGRTYEQYF
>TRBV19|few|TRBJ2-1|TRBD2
TGTGCCAGTAGTATAGATCCGGGCGGGAGCTACAATGAGCAGTTCTTC
CASSIDPGGSYNEQFF
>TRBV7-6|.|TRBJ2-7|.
TGTGCCAGCAGCATTGACCCAGGCGAGCAGTACTTC
CASSIDPGEQYF
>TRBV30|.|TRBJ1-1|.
TGTGCCTGGAGGGGTCGAGGGAAGGAATGGAACACTGAAGCTTTCTTT
CAWRGRGKEWNTEAFF
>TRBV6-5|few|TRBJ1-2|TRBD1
TGTGCCAGCAGGTCCACAGGGGGCCTTGGCTACACCTTC
CASRSTGGLGYTF
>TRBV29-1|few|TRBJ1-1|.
TGCAGCGTCCTGACAGGGAACACTGAAGCTTTCTTT
CSVLTGNTEAFF
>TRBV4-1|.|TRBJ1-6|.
TGCGCCAGCAGCGATGGATATAGACAGTATAATTCACCCCTCCACTTT
CASSDGYRQYNSPLHF
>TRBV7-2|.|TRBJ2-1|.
TGTGCCAGCAGCTTATTTCCAGACAGCAGTGAGCAGTTCTTC
CASSLFPDSSEQFF
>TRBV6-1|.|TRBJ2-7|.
TGTGCCAGCAGTGAAGCCCACTACGAGCAGTACTTC
CASSEAHYEQYF
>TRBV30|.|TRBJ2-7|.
TGTGCCTGGGGTCGCAAACCGGACTACGAGCAGTACTTC
CAWGRKPDYEQYF
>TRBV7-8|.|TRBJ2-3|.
TGTGCCAGCAGCTTCCAACACACAGATACGCAGTATTTT
CASSFQHTDTQYF